This is a list of T cell receptor beta chains from one sample in a study of T cells in localized non-small cell lung cancer. The assay was immunoSEQ multiplex PCR, and TCRdb's table has in-frame clones only and misses some. The sample lists about 30,000 clones; approximately 90% were seen once. Specimen: peripheral blood, collected before any cancer treatment. The receptors shown here come from a male donor aged 60 or over with stage I lung adenocarcinoma. The CDR3 runs from the conserved cysteine through the conserved F or W. Each record gives: clone size, V gene, D gene, J gene, CDR3 protein, CDR3 DNA. The D gene is left open where the match is weak. Some rows mark clone size as missing; the rest say once, few, many or name a class of expanded clone.

>.|TRBV10-3|TRBD2|TRBJ2-3
CATIAGEADTQYF
TGTGCCACCATAGCGGGGGAGGCAGATACGCAGTATTTT
>once|TRBV5-1|TRBD2|TRBJ2-1
CASSPGGGYNEQFF
TGCGCCAGCAGCCCTGGGGGGGGCTACAATGAGCAGTTCTTC
>.|TRBV7-2|TRBD1|TRBJ2-7
CASSLVIAGQGRNEQYF
TGTGCCAGCAGCTTAGTAATTGCCGGACAGGGTCGGAACGAGCAGTACTTC
>.|TRBV7-8|TRBD1|TRBJ1-1
CASSLGSTGTNTEAFF
TGTGCCAGCAGCTTAGGATCGACAGGGACTAACACTGAAGCTTTCTTT
>.|TRBV5-5|TRBD1|TRBJ1-2
CASSSEDRGYGYTF
TGTGCCAGCAGCTCAGAGGACAGGGGTTATGGCTACACCTTC
>.|TRBV6-5|.|TRBJ1-1
CASSYTLQGNTEAFF
TGTGCCAGCAGTTACACCCTCCAGGGGAACACTGAAGCTTTCTTT
>.|TRBV9|.|TRBJ1-6
CASTKGDLSINSPLHF
TGTGCCAGCACCAAGGGGGACCTGTCAATAAATTCACCCCTCCACTTT
>few|TRBV6-1|.|TRBJ2-7
CASSERDFEAYYEQYF
TGTGCCAGCAGTGAAAGGGACTTTGAGGCATACTACGAGCAGTACTTC
>.|TRBV28|TRBD2|TRBJ2-7
CASSSHGAGAYEQYF
TGTGCCAGCAGTTCCCACGGGGCGGGGGCCTACGAGCAGTACTTC
>.|TRBV7-6|.|TRBJ2-5
CASSFRAGETQYF
TGTGCCAGCAGCTTCAGGGCAGGAGAGACCCAGTACTTC
>.|TRBV7-6|.|TRBJ1-1
CASSSRGVNTEAFF
TGTGCCAGCAGCTCGAGGGGCGTTAACACTGAAGCTTTCTTT
>.|TRBV6-1|TRBD2|TRBJ2-7
CASTHSGHNSYEQYF
TGTGCCAGCACTCATAGCGGGCACAATTCGTACGAGCAGTACTTC
>few|TRBV4-1|.|TRBJ1-1
CASSQPVMNTEAFF
TGCGCCAGCAGCCAACCCGTAATGAACACTGAAGCTTTCTTT
>.|TRBV2|.|TRBJ2-5
CASRLQGGVWETQYF
TGTGCCAGCAGGCTACAGGGTGGTGTCTGGGAGACCCAGTACTTC
>.|TRBV4-2|.|TRBJ2-5
CASSHALTQREETQYF
TGTGCCAGCAGCCACGCCCTCACCCAAAGAGAAGAGACCCAGTACTTC
>.|TRBV7-3|.|TRBJ2-2
CASSPRQNGELFF
TGTGCCAGCAGCCCCAGACAGAACGGGGAGCTGTTTTTT
>.|TRBV30|TRBD1|TRBJ1-1
CAWSLTGGNTEAFF
TGTGCCTGGAGTCTTACAGGGGGGAACACTGAAGCTTTCTTT
>.|TRBV19|TRBD2|TRBJ2-3
CASSAYSGPSTDTQYF
TGTGCCAGTAGTGCCTATAGCGGGCCCAGCACAGATACGCAGTATTTT
>.|TRBV2|.|TRBJ2-5
CASSEQQQETQYF
TGTGCCAGCAGTGAACAACAGCAAGAGACCCAGTACTTC
>.|TRBV18|TRBD1|TRBJ1-5
CASSPIPGGDQPQHF
TGTGCCAGCTCACCAATCCCAGGGGGAGACCAGCCCCAGCATTTT
>.|TRBV21-1|.|TRBJ1-1
CASSNRGNTEAFF
TGTGCCAGCAGCAATCGAGGGAACACTGAAGCTTTCTTT
>.|TRBV19|.|TRBJ2-7
CASSRVSTTYEQYF
TGTGCCAGTAGTAGGGTCAGTACAACCTACGAGCAGTACTTC